The clone carrying this TCR beta chain was counted many times. Its specificity is not known. The data stem from a study of metastatic and nonmetastatic thyroid tumors. The entire patient cohort was treatment-naive prior to thyroid surgery. Germline-derived CDR1 and CDR2 are LNHNV and YYDKDF (reference sequence). This CDR3 contains 12 residues. The junction had 6 bases not matched to a gene; V was cut back by 6 bases and J by 8 bases. The study, taken as a whole, reports: It was reportedly found that TCR beta diversity was significantly higher in malignant thyroid tumors than in benign nodules, a difference seen in both blood and tumor samples.

With MiXCR, TCRdb called clones anew from the PCR reads. The sample records 30,000 to 50,000 clones, about 20% being singletons. The chain uses TRBV15 and TRBJ1-1; 7 nucleotides agree with TRBD1. Sample: tumor tissue. The clonotype comes from a female donor with papillary thyroid cancer or a benign thyroid nodule (not recorded which). Some clones in this sample may be carry-over from other donors' samples. Here the CDR3 DNA reads TGTGCCACCAGAGGGGGCCGCAGGGAAGCTTTCTTT. Translating it yields CATRGGRREAFF.